This TCR beta chain originates from a study of breast tumors, draining lymph nodes, adjacent tissues. Axillary draining lymph nodes of breast cancer patients supplied the node samples. The germline V gene encodes CDR1 SEHNR and CDR2 FQNEAQ (reference sequence). The CDR3 has 14 residues. Trimming cost V 1 base and J 0 bases, with 6 bases left between them. This clonotype appeared a few times. TCRdb re-derived calls from the multiplex PCR reads in MiXCR, one entry per CDR3 protein. The table records around 130,000 distinct CDR3 sequences, around 20% of them present only once. The chain joins TRBV7-9 to TRBJ2-5; no clear D. This receptor was obtained from a female donor with breast cancer. Some clones in this sample may be carry-over from other donors' samples. The sequenced sample was axillary lymph node tissue. The CDR3 sequence: CASSLVADQETQYF. CDR3 sequence (DNA): TGTGCCAGCAGCTTAGTGGCAGACCAAGAGACCCAGTACTTC.